Shown below are 22 T cell receptor beta chains from a single sample sequenced in a study of shared clonotypes between healthy human individuals. CD45RO-negative, CCR7-positively selected cells formed the naive CD8 fraction, excluding terminally differentiated effector memory CD45RA+ cells. Data came from immunoSEQ multiplex PCR; TCRdb stores just in-frame clones and leaves some out. The profile covers hundreds of thousands of clones, with 92% appearing a single time and 24% taken by the ten largest. The sequenced sample consisted of naive CD8+ T cells sorted from blood. Receptor source: a young man in good health.

V is TRBV13 and J is TRBJ2-1; D remains unclear. This CDR3 region has 14 residues. The germline gives CDR1 PRHDT, CDR2 FYEKMQ (reference sequence). Trimming left V 5 bases short and J 2 bases short, with 10 bases between. This CDR3 reads CASSPRATYNEQFF. CDR3 DNA sequence: TGTGCCAGCAGCCCTAGGGCCACCTACAATGAGCAGTTCTTC.

The rearrangement joins TRBV11-2 to TRBJ2-1, with no clear D. Germline V gives CDR1 SGHAT, CDR2 FQNNGV. The ends were cut back, 0 bases at V and 8 bases at J, with 5 bases in the middle. The CDR3 is made up of 12 amino acids. This chain's CDR3 is CASSLDSDEQFF. CDR3 in DNA: TGTGCCAGCAGCTTAGATTCGGATGAGCAGTTCTTC.

This clone was observed a few times. V and J are TRBV9 and TRBJ2-7; D gene unclear. The V gene's germline CDR1 is SGDLS and CDR2 YYNGEE. V shed 3 bases and J shed 6 bases, with 7 bases lying between them. This CDR3 region has 11 residues. The CDR3 DNA sequence: TGTGCCAGCAGCGACGACTTCGAGCAGTACTTC. It encodes CASSDDFEQYF.

The gene calls are TRBV29-1 and TRBJ2-5; TRBD2 matches at 12 bases. Trimming took 4 bases from V and 5 from J; bases not matched to a gene: 5. CDR1 SQVTM and CDR2 ANQGSEA come from the germline V gene. The CDR3 is made up of 14 amino acids. The DNA of the CDR3 is TGCAGCGTTGGTACTAGCGGGAGGTTGGAGACCCAGTACTTC. It encodes CSVGTSGRLETQYF. The full variable domain, completed using reference TRBV29-1 and TRBJ2-5, is SAVISQKPSRDICQRGTSLTIQCQVDSQVTMMFWYRQQPGQSLTLIATANQGSEATYESGFVIDKFPISRPNLTFSTLTVSNMSPEDSSIYLCSVGTSGRLETQYFGPGTRLLVL.

This clone was seen only once. The V and J genes are TRBV4-2 and TRBJ1-4; D is undetermined. The CDR3 is 14 residues long. Trimming left V 0 bases short and J 10 bases short, with 12 bases between. Germline assignment: CDR1 LGHNA and CDR2 YNFKEQ. CDR3 in amino acids: CASSQDWTVGKLFF. DNA of the CDR3: TGTGCCAGCAGCCAAGATTGGACGGTAGGAAAACTGTTTTTT.

This chain connects TRBV7-9 to TRBJ2-7, with D possibly being TRBD2 (6 bases). V was cut by 5 bases and J by 2 bases, with 19 bases left in between. The germline V gene encodes CDR1 SEHNR and CDR2 FQNEAQ (reference sequence). There are 16 residues in the CDR3. The CDR3 spells CASSPPRLVSAYEQYF. DNA for the CDR3: TGTGCCAGCAGCCCCCCCCGACTAGTATCCGCCTACGAGCAGTACTTC.

The chain has TRBV18 and TRBJ2-5; D unclear. Trimming left V 3 bases short and J 0 bases short, with 5 bases between. The CDR3 is 13 residues long. Germline V gene sequence: CDR1 KGHSH, CDR2 LQKENI. CDR3 bases: TGTGCCAGCTCACCTTCGAACCAAGAGACCCAGTACTTC. Its protein product is CASSPSNQETQYF.

This chain uses TRBV28 with TRBJ2-2; D gene unclear. The germline V and J ends were trimmed by 2 bases and 7 bases, with 8 bases remaining between them. The V gene's germline CDR1 is MDHEN and CDR2 SYDVKM. The length of the CDR3 is 13 residues. As DNA, the CDR3 is TGTGCCAGCAGTTTAGGCGGTATCGGGGAGCTGTTTTTT. Translating it yields CASSLGGIGELFF.

V gene TRBV10-3 combines with J gene TRBJ2-3; 7 positions agree with TRBD1. The CDR3 totals 14 residues. J was trimmed by 4 bases and V by 6 bases; bases with no gene match: 7. Germline V gives CDR1 ENHRY, CDR2 SYGVKD. CDR3 amino acids: CAIRLNRGPDTQYF. The CDR3 nucleotides are TGTGCCATCAGGTTGAACAGGGGCCCAGATACGCAGTATTTT.

The sample holds one count of this clone. The chain has TRBV30 and TRBJ2-7; TRBD1 is a possible D gene (6 bases). The CDR3 covers 13 residues. Trimming left V 3 bases short and J 11 bases short, with 20 bases between. CDR1 is GTSNPN and CDR2 is SVGIG in the germline V gene (reference sequence). DNA of the CDR3: TGTGCCTGGAGCCTATTGGGACATCAGGACAAGTACTTC. Encoded protein: CAWSLLGHQDKYF. Variable domain in full (rest from reference TRBV30 and TRBJ2-7): SQTIHQWPATLVQPVGSPLSLECTVEGTSNPNLYWYRQAAGRGLQLLFYSVGIGQISSEVPQNLSASRPQDRQFILSSKKLLLSDSGFYLCAWSLLGHQDKYFGPGTRLTVT.

The J gene is TRBJ1-1, the V gene TRBV9; tentatively, D is TRBD1 (5 bases). V lost 3 bases, J lost 3 bases, and 6 bases lay in between. The CDR3 sequence is 12 residues long. Germline CDR1 SGDLS, CDR2 YYNGEE. CDR3 sequence: CASSATDTEAFF. In DNA form, the CDR3 reads TGTGCCAGCAGCGCGACAGACACTGAAGCTTTCTTT.

V is TRBV29-1 and J is TRBJ2-1; D ambiguous. This CDR3 has 12 residues. V was clipped by 6 bases and J by 5 bases, with 11 bases between them. Germline loops: CDR1 SQVTM, CDR2 ANQGSEA. The CDR3 DNA sequence: TGCAGCGTCACCCCCCGGAACAATGAGCAGTTCTTC. This sequence encodes CSVTPRNNEQFF.

The rearrangement links TRBV7-7 to TRBJ2-3; TRBD2 aligns across 11 bases. V lost 5 bases, J lost 2 bases, and 3 bases stayed unmatched. This CDR3 has 15 residues. The germline V gene has CDR1 SSHAT and CDR2 FNYEAQ (reference sequence). DNA for the CDR3: TGTGCCAGCAGCCCGGGACTAGCGGACACAGATACGCAGTATTTT. This sequence encodes CASSPGLADTDTQYF. The full variable domain, rest sourced from reference TRBV7-7 and TRBJ2-3, is GAGVSQSPRYKVTKRGQDVTLRCDPISSHATLYWYQQALGQGPEFLTYFNYEAQPDKSGLPSDRFSAERPEGSISTLTIQRTEQRDSAMYRCASSPGLADTDTQYFGPGTRLTVL.

The J gene is TRBJ1-4, the V gene TRBV14, with D unresolved. V shed 2 bases and J shed 0 bases, with 13 bases lying between them. Germline V gene sequence: CDR1 SGHDN, CDR2 FVKESK. The CDR3 runs 17 residues. The CDR3 sequence: CASSQFNGPATNEKLFF. CDR3 DNA: TGTGCCAGCAGCCAATTCAACGGGCCCGCAACTAATGAAAAACTGTTTTTT.

The chain combines TRBV29-1 with TRBJ2-7, with D possibly being TRBD2 (6 bases). Germline loops: CDR1 SQVTM, CDR2 ANQGSEA. The CDR3 is made up of 15 amino acids. CDR3 region: CSVLGGGPHYYEQYF. In nucleotides, the CDR3 is TGCAGTGTACTGGGGGGAGGCCCCCATTACTACGAGCAGTACTTC.

V gene TRBV27 combines with J gene TRBJ1-1, with D uncertain. The germline gives CDR1 MNHEY, CDR2 SMNVEV (reference sequence). Trimming took 7 bases from V and 1 from J, leaving 10 bases between them. The length of the CDR3 is 13 residues. The CDR3 DNA reads as TGTGCCAGCAAACCCGGGTGGAACACTGAAGCTTTCTTT. Its protein product is CASKPGWNTEAFF.

CDR3 nucleotide sequence: TGCGCCAGCAGCCAAGGCGGGGGCGGGAGGGCGCTTTATGAGCAGTTCTTC. It translates to CASSQGGGGRALYEQFF. The chain employs TRBV4-1 and TRBJ2-1, with 9 bases lining up with TRBD2. This CDR3 is 17 amino acids long. V lost 1 base to trimming and J lost 8 bases; unmatched junction nucleotides: 12. Germline V gene data show CDR1 as MGHRA and CDR2 as YSYEKL.

The rearrangement joins TRBV6-5 to TRBJ1-2; TRBD1 might be the D (5 bases). Germline CDR1 reads MNHEY; CDR2 reads SVGAGI. Trimming pared 5 bases from V and 7 bases from J, leaving 20 bases between. The CDR3 covers 15 residues. CDR3 region: CASSKPGIGASGYTF. CDR3 DNA: TGTGCCAGCAGTAAACCGGGGATAGGGGCTAGTGGCTACACCTTC.

The V call is TRBV27, the J call TRBJ1-4, with D perhaps TRBD1 (5 bases). The CDR3 loop spans 14 amino acids. The germline gives CDR1 MNHEY, CDR2 SMNVEV (reference sequence). V shed 6 bases and J shed 1 base, with 9 bases lying between them. The CDR3 protein is CASRRGETNEKLFF. CDR3 DNA: TGTGCCAGCAGGCGAGGGGAAACTAATGAAAAACTGTTTTTT.

Many counts were recorded for this clone. The rearrangement uses TRBV7-9 and TRBJ2-1, with 7 bases identical to TRBD1. Germline CDR1 is SEHNR and CDR2 is FQNEAQ (reference sequence). Trimming at V came to 5 bases and at J to 3 bases, leaving 10 bases not matched to a gene. This CDR3 is 16 amino acids long. CDR3 sequence: CASSIDRVSFYNEQFF. CDR3 nucleotide sequence: TGTGCCAGCAGCATTGACAGGGTCTCATTCTACAATGAGCAGTTCTTC.

This chain connects TRBV7-2 to TRBJ2-7; D is unclear. CDR3 length: 14 residues. Germline CDR1 reads SGHTA; CDR2 reads FQGNSA. Trimming pared 1 base from V and 4 bases from J, leaving 11 bases between. DNA for the CDR3: TGTGCCAGCAGCTTAGGGGTTGCGTTTTACGAGCAGTACTTC. Translated: CASSLGVAFYEQYF.

V and J are TRBV28 and TRBJ2-2; D not certain. This CDR3 region has 15 residues. V gave up 8 bases and J gave up 9 bases, with 22 bases separating them. Germline CDR1 MDHEN, CDR2 SYDVKM. Here the CDR3 DNA reads TGTGCCAGCTCTATTACTGCCCATTCTGGCCGGGAGCTGTTTTTT. Protein: CASSITAHSGRELFF.